Given below is one T cell receptor (beta chain) in context. Its specificity is not known. The ends lost 5 bases at V and 4 bases at J; junction bases unmatched: 6. Germline V gene sequence: CDR1 SGHNT, CDR2 YENEEA. The CDR3 sequence is 14 residues long. This entry comes from a study of T cell responses to AZD1222 COVID-19 vaccine. The study's findings and limits: The breadth and depth of Spike-specific TCRs increased once two AZD1222 doses had been given.

The repertoire was sequenced with immunoSEQ multiplex PCR; TCRdb's copy has only in-frame clones and lacks some. There are fewer than 120,000 clones in the sample; roughly 92% occur only once, and roughly 2.5% lies in the top ten. Sequences were derived from peripheral blood, sampled 28 days after the second AZD1222 dose. This clonotype was sampled from an adult who received the AZD1222 COVID-19 vaccine. The chain combines TRBV11-3 with TRBJ2-3, with 7 positions matching TRBD1. CDR3 in DNA: TGTGCCAGCAGCATTCACAGGGGAGCAGATACGCAGTATTTT. Residues: CASSIHRGADTQYF.